The 14 T cell receptor beta chains presented below share a single source sample, sequenced in a study of T cells in localized non-small cell lung cancer. The assay was immunoSEQ multiplex PCR, and TCRdb's table has in-frame clones only and misses some. The table has around 30,000 clones, about 88% seen once. The source was peripheral blood, collected before any cancer treatment. These receptors were obtained from a female donor of 60 years or more with stage III squamous cell lung carcinoma.

In its sample, this clone was seen once. The junction departs from germline at one end; a sequencing error may be responsible. The chain is built from TRBV28 and TRBJ2-1; 8 bases agree with TRBD2. The CDR3 sequence is 13 residues long. The germline V gene encodes CDR1 MDHEN and CDR2 SYDVKM. Here the CDR3 reads CASSSASETGGIF. The DNA for the CDR3 is TGTGCCAGCAGTTCCGCTTCCGAGACGGGGGGGATCTTC.

The genes are TRBV28 and TRBJ1-3, with 8 bases aligning to TRBD1. CDR1 MDHEN and CDR2 SYDVKM come from the germline V gene. V shed 0 bases, J shed 8 bases, and the junction held 6 bases outside the gene matches. CDR3 length: 15 residues. CDR3 sequence reads: CASSLWGTGHDTIYF. The CDR3 nucleotides read TGTGCCAGCAGTTTATGGGGGACAGGTCATGACACCATATATTTT.

The gene calls are TRBV7-6 and TRBJ2-4; a weak D match, TRBD1 (6 bases). V dropped 5 bases and J dropped 10 bases, with 9 bases sitting between them. The CDR3 is 11 amino acids. The germline gives CDR1 SGHVS, CDR2 FNYEAQ. This CDR3 reads CASSQTGIQYF. Written as DNA, the CDR3 is TGTGCCAGCAGCCAAACAGGGATTCAGTACTTC.

This chain connects TRBV5-5 to TRBJ1-3; D unresolved. Trimming took off 0 bases at V and 0 bases at J, with 7 bases between the two ends. The CDR3 has 15 residues. Germline CDR1 reads SGHKS; CDR2 reads YYEKEE (reference sequence). The CDR3 region is CASSLGPASGNTIYF. In DNA, the CDR3 is TGTGCCAGCAGCTTGGGGCCAGCCTCTGGAAACACCATATATTTT. Together with reference TRBV5-5 and TRBJ1-3, the CDR3 gives the full variable domain: DAGVTQSPTHLIKTRGQQVTLRCSPISGHKSVSWYQQVLGQGPQFIFQYYEKEERGRGNFPDRFSARQFPNYSSELNVNALLLGDSALYLCASSLGPASGNTIYFGEGSWLTVV.

V is TRBV6-5 and J is TRBJ1-1; a weak D match, TRBD1 (5 bases). The CDR3 runs to 13 residues. Germline V gives CDR1 MNHEY, CDR2 SVGAGI. The V end was cut by 6 bases, the J end by 5 bases, with 13 bases between. CDR3 nucleotides: TGTGCCAGCAGCGGAGGGGTGGGTACTGAAGCTTTCTTT. This codes for CASSGGVGTEAFF.

A few counts support this clone. The V call is TRBV2, the J call TRBJ2-2; D unclear. The CDR3 sequence is 15 residues long. CDR1 and CDR2 from the germline V gene are SNHLY and FYNNEI. Deletions cut 8 bases from V and 1 base from J, with 14 bases between. The CDR3 DNA sequence: TGTGCCAGCGAAAAAGCTGGAATGAACACCGGGGAGCTGTTTTTT. Translation gives CASEKAGMNTGELFF.

This rearrangement joins TRBV11-2 to TRBJ1-1; a weak D match, TRBD1 (6 bases). The CDR3 extends over 15 amino acids. CDR1 SGHAT and CDR2 FQNNGV come from the germline V gene. V gave up 8 bases and J gave up 4 bases, with 20 bases separating them. The DNA for the CDR3 is TGTGCCAGCGTCCTGGGGGGCGGTTGGGGCACTGAAGCTTTCTTT. Amino acids: CASVLGGGWGTEAFF.

The chain joins TRBV9 to TRBJ2-1; D ambiguous. From germline, CDR1 is SGDLS and CDR2 YYNGEE. V was pared by 6 bases and J by 9 bases, with 16 bases between. The CDR3 has 13 amino acids. Here the CDR3 reads CASTTYDPGEQFF. The CDR3 DNA reads as TGTGCCAGCACGACTTATGACCCGGGTGAGCAGTTCTTC. Looking up the rest from reference TRBV9 and TRBJ2-1 gives the full variable domain: DSGVTQTPKHLITATGQRVTLRCSPRSGDLSVYWYQQSLDQGLQFLIQYYNGEERAKGNILERFSAQQFPDLHSELNLSSLELGDSALYFCASTTYDPGEQFFGPGTRLTVL.

The J gene is TRBJ1-1, the V gene TRBV6-1; D remains unclear. CDR1 and CDR2 from the germline V gene are MNHNS and SASEGT. The length of the CDR3 is 11 residues. V dropped 3 bases and J dropped 5 bases, with 4 bases sitting between them. The CDR3 sequence is CASSEGTEAFF. CDR3 nucleotide sequence: TGTGCCAGCAGTGAGGGTACTGAAGCTTTCTTT.

The chain is built from TRBV2 and TRBJ1-4; D not certain. The CDR3 extends over 14 amino acids. The germline gives CDR1 SNHLY, CDR2 FYNNEI. The V end lost 8 bases, the J end lost 0 bases, and 10 bases lay between the germline ends. The CDR3 here is CASGYQATNEKLFF. The DNA of the CDR3 is TGTGCCAGCGGTTACCAGGCAACTAATGAAAAACTGTTTTTT.

This clone came up a few times. V gene TRBV11-2 combines with J gene TRBJ2-1; D not certain. From germline, CDR1 is SGHAT and CDR2 FQNNGV. Trimming stripped 6 bases from V and 3 bases from J, with 9 bases between. The CDR3 covers 13 residues. The CDR3 loop is CASRPTNYNEQFF. In DNA, the CDR3 is TGTGCCAGCAGACCTACTAACTACAATGAGCAGTTCTTC.

The rearrangement joins TRBV29-1 to TRBJ1-1; D ambiguous. This CDR3 comprises 11 residues. CDR1 is SQVTM and CDR2 is ANQGSEA in the germline V gene. Trimming shortened V by 7 bases and J by 5 bases, and 11 bases separated the two germline ends. This chain's CDR3 is CSGVLRTEAFF. Here the CDR3 DNA reads TGCAGCGGGGTTCTTCGGACTGAAGCTTTCTTT.

The chain recombines TRBV5-1 with TRBJ2-5; TRBD2 aligns across 7 bases. Trimming cost V 3 bases and J 5 bases; bases outside gene matches: 10. Per the germline V gene, CDR1 is SGHRS and CDR2 is YFSETQ. The CDR3 runs to 15 residues. CDR3 region: CASSSPKAGTETQYF. CDR3 sequence (DNA): TGCGCCAGCAGCTCCCCAAAAGCGGGAACGGAGACCCAGTACTTC. Looking up the rest from reference TRBV5-1 and TRBJ2-5 gives the full variable domain: KAGVTQTPRYLIKTRGQQVTLSCSPISGHRSVSWYQQTPGQGLQFLFEYFSETQRNKGNFPGRFSGRQFSNSRSEMNVSTLELGDSALYLCASSSPKAGTETQYFGPGTRLLVL.

This chain links TRBV9 with TRBJ1-3; possibly TRBD1 for D (6 bases). V was trimmed by 4 bases and J by 9 bases, leaving 11 bases between them. The CDR3 length is 12 residues. Germline V gives CDR1 SGDLS, CDR2 YYNGEE. DNA for the CDR3: TGTGCCAGCAGCACACAGGGAGGCACCATATATTTT. Translated, it gives CASSTQGGTIYF. Full variable domain (outside the CDR3, taken from reference TRBV9 and TRBJ1-3): DSGVTQTPKHLITATGQRVTLRCSPRSGDLSVYWYQQSLDQGLQFLIQYYNGEERAKGNILERFSAQQFPDLHSELNLSSLELGDSALYFCASSTQGGTIYFGEGSWLTVV.